This entry lists 9 T cell receptor beta chains sequenced from one sample in a study of identical twins. MiXCR, applied by TCRdb to the 5' RACE reads, yields one record per CDR3 protein. The sample has approximately 620,000 distinct CDR3 sequences, about 9.4% seen once. The data were also submitted as part of a second study, on yellow fever vaccine responses in identical twins.

Sequencing was performed on PBMCs. The receptors were gathered from a woman in her late teens or twenties in good health.

This clonotype was counted many times. This rearrangement joins TRBV25-1 to TRBJ2-7; D perhaps matches TRBD2 (5 bases). The V and J ends lost 2 bases and 5 bases respectively, with 10 bases between them. This CDR3 comprises 13 residues. CDR1 and CDR2 from the germline V gene are MGHDK and SYGVNS. CDR3 DNA sequence: TGTGCCAGCAGTGAAATCGGGGTAAACGAGCAGTACTTC. Protein product: CASSEIGVNEQYF.

This chain joins TRBV7-9 and TRBJ2-5; D may be TRBD1 or TRBD2 (5 bases each). The CDR3 extends over 16 amino acids. The V and J ends lost 2 bases and 3 bases respectively, with 16 bases between them. Looked up from germline, CDR1 is SEHNR and CDR2 is FQNEAQ (reference sequence). The CDR3 loop is CASSLPRPGPEETQYF. The CDR3 coding sequence is TGTGCCAGCAGCTTACCACGTCCGGGGCCGGAAGAGACCCAGTACTTC.

This clonotype was seen many times. The V gene is TRBV12-3 or TRBV12-4, the J gene TRBJ2-3; TRBD1 matches at 10 bases. The junction had 0 bases not matched to a gene; V was cut back by 5 bases and J by 1 base. CDR3 size: 14 residues. The CDR3 sequence is CASSGTGGTDTQYF. In DNA, the CDR3 is TGTGCCAGCAGTGGGACAGGGGGCACAGATACGCAGTATTTT.

This clonotype was seen once. A much larger clonotype is one base distant, so this may be a read error. The chain recombines TRBV12-3 or TRBV12-4 with TRBJ2-7, with D possibly called TRBD1 or TRBD2 (6 bases each). The ends were cut back, 4 bases at V and 7 bases at J, with 14 bases in the middle. The CDR3 runs to 13 residues. CDR3 DNA: TGTGCCAGCAGTTACTCAAGAGGGGGGGAGCAGTACTTC. Translating it yields CASSYSRGGEQYF.

This clonotype was counted between two and nine times. The gene calls are TRBV2 and TRBJ2-1, with D possibly matching TRBD2 (5 bases). This CDR3 has 11 amino acids. CDR1 and CDR2 from the germline V gene are SNHLY and FYNNEI. V dropped 8 bases and J dropped 7 bases, with 9 bases sitting between them. CDR3 bases: TGTGCCAGCGGGGAGTCAAATGAGCAGTTCTTC. Translation gives CASGESNEQFF.

This clonotype showed up just a few times. This sequence joins TRBV2 and TRBJ1-6; TRBD1 matches 11 bases. Germline trimming cut 5 bases from V and 7 bases from J; bases unmatched to any gene: 7. Germline-derived CDR1 and CDR2 are SNHLY and FYNNEI. This CDR3 is built from 16 residues. Written as DNA, the CDR3 is TGTGCCAGCAGTCTCCGTGGGACAGGGGGAAATTCACCCCTCCACTTT. Translating gives CASSLRGTGGNSPLHF.

This clonotype has at least ten counts. This chain uses TRBV12-3 or TRBV12-4 with TRBJ2-7; 7 bases agree with TRBD1. The CDR3 covers 16 residues. V lost 5 bases and J lost 3; bases outside the gene matches: 13. CDR3 sequence (DNA): TGTGCCAGCAGTGCGCTTGCCGGGACAGATAACTACGAGCAGTACTTC. This codes for CASSALAGTDNYEQYF.

In its sample, this clonotype was seen a few times. V and J are TRBV6-2 or TRBV6-3 and TRBJ2-1; 8 positions match TRBD1. This CDR3 contains 16 residues. Germline-derived CDR1 and CDR2 are MNHEY and SVGEGT. The junction had 12 bases not matched to a gene; V was cut back by 8 bases and J by 3 bases. In DNA, the CDR3 is TGTGCCAGCCACTACGAGGACAGGGTTGTCTACAATGAGCAGTTCTTC. Translation gives CASHYEDRVVYNEQFF.

V and J are TRBV5-4 and TRBJ2-5; TRBD2 matches 9 bases. CDR3 size: 17 residues. J lost 2 bases, V lost 3 bases, and 11 bases had no gene match. Germline lookup yields CDR1 SGHNT and CDR2 YYREEE (reference sequence). DNA of the CDR3: TGTGCCAGCAGCTCACTAAAGCGGGGGGCCCGTCAAGAGACCCAGTACTTC. Amino acid sequence: CASSSLKRGARQETQYF.